This T cell receptor beta chain was recovered during a study of T-cell memory formation after mild COVID-19. The CDR3 is 12 residues long. Germline CDR1 is GTSNPN and CDR2 is SVGIG (reference sequence). The V end lost 7 bases, the J end lost 3 bases, and 13 bases lay between the germline ends. Constant-segment primers were used for 5'RACE, and the resulting TCR alpha and TCR beta cDNA libraries carried sample barcodes and UMIs. Using its own MiXCR run on the 5' RACE reads, TCRdb lists one record per CDR3 protein. The profile shows 300,000 to 400,000 distinct CDR3 sequences, roughly 14% of them singletons. This clonotype showed up many times.

This clonotype originated in a man aged 18-30 years who had mild COVID-19 (a few samples of this study predate the infection). Cell type and time point are not known. The V call is TRBV30, the J call TRBJ2-7, with a weak D call TRBD1 (6 bases). Input material: PBMCs or a T cell subset sorted from them (not recorded which). The CDR3 DNA is TGTGCCTCACAGGGTGGGGACTACGAGCAGTACTTC. It yields the protein CASQGGDYEQYF.